This TCR beta chain was sequenced for a study of T cell changes during pregnancy in multiple sclerosis. Germline loops: CDR1 LNHDA, CDR2 SQIVND (reference sequence). CDR3 length: 15 residues. The V gene lost 4 bases and the J gene lost 0 bases, with 10 bases spanning the gap. Sequencing used immunoSEQ multiplex PCR; TCRdb keeps in-frame clones, though not all of them. The data contain tens of thousands of clones, 70% to 90% of them singletons. This sequence originates from a female donor with multiple sclerosis, enrolled in a pregnancy study. Material: peripheral blood, obtained after pregnancy. The rearrangement links TRBV19 to TRBJ2-1; D perhaps matches TRBD1 (6 bases). CDR3: CASSTGQSSYNEQFF. CDR3 nucleotides: TGTGCCAGTAGTACCGGACAGAGCTCCTACAATGAGCAGTTCTTC.